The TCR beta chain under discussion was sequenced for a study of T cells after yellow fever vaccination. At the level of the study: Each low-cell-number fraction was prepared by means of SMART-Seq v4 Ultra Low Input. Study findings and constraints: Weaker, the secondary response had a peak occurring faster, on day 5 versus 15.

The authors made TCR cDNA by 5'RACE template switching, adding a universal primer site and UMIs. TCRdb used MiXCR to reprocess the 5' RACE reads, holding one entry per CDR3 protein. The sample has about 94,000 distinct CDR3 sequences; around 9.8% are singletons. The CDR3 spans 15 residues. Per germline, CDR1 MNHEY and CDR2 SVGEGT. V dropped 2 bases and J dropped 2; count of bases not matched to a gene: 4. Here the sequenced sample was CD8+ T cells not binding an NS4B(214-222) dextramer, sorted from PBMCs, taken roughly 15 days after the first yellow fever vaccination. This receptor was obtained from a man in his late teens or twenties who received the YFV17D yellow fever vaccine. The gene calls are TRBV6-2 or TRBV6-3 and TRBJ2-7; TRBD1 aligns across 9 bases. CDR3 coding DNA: TGTGCCAGCAGTTACGCGCGGGACAGGGCCTACGAGCAGTACTTC. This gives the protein CASSYARDRAYEQYF.